Given below is one TCR beta chain in context. The antigen is unknown. This sample is drawn from a study of T cell responses to AZD1222 COVID-19 vaccine. Study-level findings and limits: Among those given AZD1222, only five or six were seropositive at baseline.

Some clones are missing from TCRdb's copy, which holds only in-frame ones; the method was immunoSEQ multiplex PCR. This table has approximately 150,000 clones, 88% appearing once. The specimen was peripheral blood, collected 28 days after the second dose of the MenACWY control vaccine. This TCR was sampled from an adult who received the MenACWY meningococcal vaccine as a control.

The CDR3 spells CASSAQGNYGYTF. CDR3 DNA sequence: TGTGCCAGCAGCGCACAGGGTAACTATGGCTACACCTTC. V gene TRBV9 combines with J gene TRBJ1-2; the D gene is possibly TRBD1 (6 bases). CDR3 length: 13 residues. Trimming removed 3 bases from V and 1 base from J, with 7 bases in between. Looked up from germline, CDR1 is SGDLS and CDR2 is YYNGEE.